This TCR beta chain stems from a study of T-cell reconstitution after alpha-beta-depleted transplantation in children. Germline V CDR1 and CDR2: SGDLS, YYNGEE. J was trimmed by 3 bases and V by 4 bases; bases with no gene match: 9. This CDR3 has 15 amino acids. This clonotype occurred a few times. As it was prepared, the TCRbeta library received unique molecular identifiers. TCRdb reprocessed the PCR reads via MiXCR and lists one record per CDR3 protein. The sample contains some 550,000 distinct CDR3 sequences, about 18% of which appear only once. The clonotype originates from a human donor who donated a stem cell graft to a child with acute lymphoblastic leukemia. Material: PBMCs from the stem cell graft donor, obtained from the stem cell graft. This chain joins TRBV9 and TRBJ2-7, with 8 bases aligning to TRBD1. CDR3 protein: CASSLGQGNVYEQYF. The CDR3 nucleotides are TGTGCCAGCAGCTTAGGACAGGGCAACGTCTACGAGCAGTACTTC.